This T cell receptor (beta chain) was sequenced for a study of T-cell memory formation after mild COVID-19. The ends lost 0 bases at V and 5 bases at J; junction bases unmatched: 19. The CDR3 consists of 21 residues. Germline-derived CDR1 and CDR2 are SGHTA and FQGNSA. This clonotype has a handful of counts. TCRdb independently ran MiXCR on the 5' RACE reads; one entry per CDR3 protein. The profile covers around 530,000 distinct CDR3 sequences, with approximately 21% appearing a single time and around 9.2% taken by the ten largest. The material sequenced was PBMCs or a T cell subset sorted from them (not recorded which). The V gene is TRBV7-2, the J gene TRBJ2-5; TRBD2 aligns across 12 bases. This clonotype originated in an adult woman who had mild COVID-19 (a few samples of this study predate the infection). Cell type and time point are not known. DNA of the CDR3: TGTGCCAGCAGCTTAGCGGGCGGGGTGCTAGCGGGAGGGAAGCCGACTGAGACCCAGTACTTC. Translation gives CASSLAGGVLAGGKPTETQYF.